This T cell receptor (beta chain) was profiled in a study of blood T cell repertoires in COVID-19. Study information: T cells, B-cell-depleted T cells, or PBMCs provided the cDNA or gDNA that served as material.

TCRdb's copy holds only in-frame clones and misses some; the assay was immunoSEQ multiplex PCR. The table lists approximately 170,000 clones, around 80% of them singletons, with approximately 7.7% in the top ten. In assigning cohorts, the study relied on participant-reported clinical history. For recovered donors of Cohort 3, there were two negative PCRs, clearance, or symptom resolution. This TCR was recovered from a woman in her forties or fifties who had recovered from COVID-19. The sample taken for sequencing was PBMCs or T cells enriched from blood (not recorded which).

The CDR3 DNA reads TGTGCCAGCAGCCGTAACAGGGCCAGGGAGCAGTACTTC. Protein: CASSRNRAREQYF. The J gene is TRBJ2-7, the V gene TRBV28; possibly TRBD1 for D (6 bases). CDR1 is MDHEN, CDR2 SYDVKM, per germline. V was clipped by 6 bases and J by 7 bases, with 16 bases between them. The CDR3 extends over 13 amino acids.